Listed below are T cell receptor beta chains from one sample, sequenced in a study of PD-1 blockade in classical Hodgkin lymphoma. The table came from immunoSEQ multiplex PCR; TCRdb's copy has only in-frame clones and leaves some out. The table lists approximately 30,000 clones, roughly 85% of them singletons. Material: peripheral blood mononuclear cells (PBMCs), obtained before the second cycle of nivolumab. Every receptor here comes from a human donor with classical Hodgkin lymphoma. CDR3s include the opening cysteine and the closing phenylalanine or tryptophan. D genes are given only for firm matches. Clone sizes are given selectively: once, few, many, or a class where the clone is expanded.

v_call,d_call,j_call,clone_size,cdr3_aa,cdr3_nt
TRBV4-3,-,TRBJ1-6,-,CASSQEGGKNSPLHF,TGCGCCAGCAGCCAAGAAGGGGGGAAAAACTCACCCCTCCACTTT
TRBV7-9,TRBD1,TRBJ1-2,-,CASSLEQGTGYTF,TGTGCCAGCAGCTTAGAACAGGGGACTGGCTACACCTTC
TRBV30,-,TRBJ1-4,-,CAWSVFDRTNEKLFF,TGTGCCTGGAGTGTATTCGACAGGACTAATGAAAAACTGTTTTTT
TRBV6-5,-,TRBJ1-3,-,CASTREGFGNTIYF,TGTGCCAGCACCCGGGAGGGGTTTGGAAACACCATATATTTT
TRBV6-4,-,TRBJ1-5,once,CASSLQDYSNQPQHF,TGTGCCAGCAGTCTACAGGACTATAGCAATCAGCCCCAGCATTTT
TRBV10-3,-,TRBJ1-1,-,CAISGGMNTEAFF,TGTGCCATCAGTGGAGGGATGAACACTGAAGCTTTCTTT
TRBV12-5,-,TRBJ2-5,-,CASGLGLTETQYF,TGTGCTAGTGGTTTAGGGCTCACGGAGACCCAGTACTTC
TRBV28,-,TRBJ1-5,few,CASSFPTVQPQHF,TGTGCCAGCAGTTTTCCGACTGTTCAGCCCCAGCATTTT
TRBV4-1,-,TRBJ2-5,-,CASSQGVSPQETQYF,TGCGCCAGCAGCCAAGGGGTTAGCCCCCAGGAGACCCAGTACTTC
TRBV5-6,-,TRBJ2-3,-,CASSPGPLGNTQYF,TGTGCCAGCAGCCCGGGCCCGCTCGGGAATACGCAGTATTTT
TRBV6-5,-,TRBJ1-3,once,CASSYSQRSGNTIYF,TGTGCCAGCAGTTACTCCCAACGCTCTGGAAACACCATATATTTT
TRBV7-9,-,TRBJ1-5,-,CASSQESGELPPQHF,TGTGCCAGCAGCCAAGAGTCAGGGGAGCTCCCCCCCCAGCATTTT
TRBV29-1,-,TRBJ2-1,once,CSVEDGGPRSAYNEQFF,TGCAGCGTTGAAGATGGAGGCCCCAGGTCAGCCTACAATGAGCAGTTCTTC
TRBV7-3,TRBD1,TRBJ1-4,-,CASSWAKNRDRRLATNEKLFF,TGTGCCAGCAGCTGGGCAAAGAACCGGGACAGAAGACTTGCAACTAATGAAAAACTGTTTTTT
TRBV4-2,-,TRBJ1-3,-,CASSQLGGQGNTIYF,TGTGCCAGCAGCCAACTCGGGGGGCAAGGAAACACCATATATTTT
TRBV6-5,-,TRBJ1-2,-,CASSFTRGYGYTF,TGTGCCAGCAGTTTCACCCGAGGCTATGGCTACACCTTC
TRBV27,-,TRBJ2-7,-,CASSSWELAYEQYF,TGTGCCAGCAGTTCATGGGAACTGGCCTACGAGCAGTACTTC
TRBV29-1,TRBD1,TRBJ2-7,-,CSVNRGINEQYF,TGCAGCGTCAACAGGGGAATCAACGAGCAGTACTTC
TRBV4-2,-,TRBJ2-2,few,CASSPQGQGLTGELFF,TGTGCCAGCAGCCCCCAGGGTCAGGGGCTCACCGGGGAGCTGTTTTTT
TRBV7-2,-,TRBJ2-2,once,CASSTNRPTNTGELFF,TGTGCCAGCAGCACCAACAGGCCCACGAACACCGGGGAGCTGTTTTTT
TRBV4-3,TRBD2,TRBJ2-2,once,CASSPRTSGPTNTGELFF,TGCGCCAGCAGCCCCCGGACTAGCGGGCCCACGAACACCGGGGAGCTGTTTTTT
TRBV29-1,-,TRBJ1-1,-,CSVDRGGAEAFF,TGCAGCGTTGATCGGGGAGGCGCTGAAGCTTTCTTT
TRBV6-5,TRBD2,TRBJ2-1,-,CASSSPGTSGNNEQFF,TGTGCCAGCAGTTCCCCCGGGACTAGCGGGAACAATGAGCAGTTCTTC
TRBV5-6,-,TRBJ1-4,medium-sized,CASSLVASGKLFF,TGTGCCAGCAGCTTGGTGGCCTCGGGGAAACTGTTTTTT
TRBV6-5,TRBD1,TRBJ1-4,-,CASRPGTAVKKLFF,TGTGCCAGCCGTCCCGGGACAGCGGTTAAAAAACTGTTTTTT
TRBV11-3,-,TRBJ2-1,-,CASSLRPGRNEQFF,TGTGCCAGCAGCTTAAGACCGGGCCGGAATGAGCAGTTCTTC
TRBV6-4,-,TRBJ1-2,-,CASSDNGAGYTF,TGTGCCAGCAGTGACAACGGAGCCGGCTACACCTTC
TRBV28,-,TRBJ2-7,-,CASSRDSASEQYF,TGTGCCAGCTCCCGGGACTCGGCGAGCGAGCAGTACTTC
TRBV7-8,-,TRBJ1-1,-,CASSPSSGREKAFF,TGTGCCAGCAGCCCCTCCAGCGGCAGGGAAAAAGCTTTCTTT
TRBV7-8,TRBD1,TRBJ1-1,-,CASSRLGQGNTEAFF,TGTGCCAGCAGCCGTTTGGGACAGGGGAACACTGAAGCTTTCTTT
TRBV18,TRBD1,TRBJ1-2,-,CASSPPGQGFSYNYGYTF,TGTGCCAGCTCACCACCGGGACAGGGCTTTTCCTATAACTATGGCTACACCTTC
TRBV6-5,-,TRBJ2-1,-,CASSYAGQYNNEQFF,TGTGCCAGCAGTTACGCTGGGCAGTATAACAATGAGCAGTTCTTC
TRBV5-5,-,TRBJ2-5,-,CASSWGLDSYQETQYF,TGTGCCAGCAGTTGGGGGCTGGACAGCTATCAAGAGACCCAGTACTTC
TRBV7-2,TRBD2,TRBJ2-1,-,CASSPGTSGLYNEQFF,TGTGCCAGCAGCCCGGGGACTAGCGGGCTTTACAATGAGCAGTTCTTC
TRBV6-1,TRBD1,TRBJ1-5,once,CASSEAPQGIGNQPQHF,TGTGCCAGCAGTGAAGCCCCACAGGGGATTGGCAATCAGCCCCAGCATTTT
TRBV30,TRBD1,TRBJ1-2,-,CAWSPGQGSYTF,TGTGCCTGGAGCCCGGGACAGGGCAGCTACACCTTC
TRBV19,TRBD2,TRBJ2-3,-,CASSPGPGGVQYF,TGTGCCAGTAGCCCAGGACCGGGAGGAGTCCAGTATTTT
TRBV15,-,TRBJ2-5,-,CATSRDLAETQYF,TGTGCCACCAGCAGAGATTTGGCGGAGACCCAGTACTTC
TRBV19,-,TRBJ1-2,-,CASTPLGNYGYTF,TGTGCCAGTACCCCCCTGGGGAACTATGGCTACACCTTC
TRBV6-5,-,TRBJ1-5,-,CASSTGGGQPQHF,TGTGCCAGCAGTACCGGGGGCGGGCAGCCCCAGCATTTT
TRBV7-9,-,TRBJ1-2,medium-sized,CASSLVLENYGYTF,TGTGCCAGCAGCTTAGTCTTGGAAAACTATGGCTACACCTTC
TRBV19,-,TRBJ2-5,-,CVSSALHVKGETQYF,TGTGTCAGTAGTGCTCTCCACGTCAAGGGAGAGACCCAGTACTTC
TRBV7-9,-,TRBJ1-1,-,CASRRQATEAFF,TGTGCCAGCAGGCGACAGGCGACTGAAGCTTTCTTT
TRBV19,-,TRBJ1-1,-,CASMWNTEAFF,TGTGCCAGTATGTGGAACACTGAAGCTTTCTTT
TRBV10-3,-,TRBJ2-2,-,CAITHGTRETGELFF,TGTGCCATCACCCACGGGACTCGGGAAACCGGGGAGCTGTTTTTT
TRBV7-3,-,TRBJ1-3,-,CASSSTGEGSGNTIYF,TGTGCCAGCAGCTCTACAGGAGAAGGGTCTGGAAACACCATATATTTT
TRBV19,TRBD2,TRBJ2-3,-,CASRTSGGPTDTQYF,TGTGCCAGTAGAACCAGCGGGGGGCCCACAGATACGCAGTATTTT
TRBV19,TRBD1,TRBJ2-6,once,CASSIGQGFHSGANVLTF,TGTGCCAGTAGTATAGGACAGGGATTTCACTCTGGGGCCAACGTCCTGACTTTC
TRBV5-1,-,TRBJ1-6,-,CASSLGGSQRNSPLHF,TGCGCCAGCAGCTTGGGAGGTTCACAGAGAAATTCACCCCTCCACTTT
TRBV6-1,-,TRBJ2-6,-,CASSDMSGANVLTF,TGTGCCAGCAGTGATATGTCTGGGGCCAACGTCCTGACTTTC
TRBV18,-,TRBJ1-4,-,CASSPGARLNEKLFF,TGTGCCAGCTCACCGGGGGCAAGACTTAATGAAAAACTGTTTTTT
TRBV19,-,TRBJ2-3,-,CASSPLGGTISTDTQYF,TGTGCCAGTAGTCCCCTTGGGGGGACCATATCCACAGATACGCAGTATTTT
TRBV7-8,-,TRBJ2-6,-,CASSGRAPQSRANVLTF,TGTGCCAGCAGCGGTCGGGCCCCACAAAGTCGGGCCAACGTCCTGACTTTC
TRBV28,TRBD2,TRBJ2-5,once,CASSFPSGRDTQETQYF,TGTGCCAGCAGTTTCCCTAGCGGGAGGGATACCCAAGAGACCCAGTACTTC